Reported below is one T cell receptor beta chain. Its antigen is not known. From germline, CDR1 is SQVTM and CDR2 ANQGSEA. V dropped 3 bases and J dropped 3 bases, with 11 bases sitting between them. The CDR3 contains 13 residues. This sample is drawn from a study of healthy donors' naive CD4 and CD8 T cells. The overall study: Donors came from three age groups: 20-25, 40-50 and 60-70 years. Findings of the study overall: A reported CD4+/CD8+ bias affected most V and J genes in naive cells. Positive CDR3 charge linked to CD4+ cells, negative to CD8+ cells.

Starting from approximately 500 ng of total RNA, TCR libraries were made with linear amplification. TCRdb processed the reads anew with MiXCR; each CDR3 protein has one entry. The sample includes 180,000 or so distinct CDR3 sequences, about four fifths of them seen just once. The material sequenced was naive CD4+ and CD8+ T cells sorted from blood, pooled from several donors. The receptor was derived from a pool of human donors in good health; the sample pools cells from several healthy donors. The chain has TRBV29-1 and TRBJ2-5, with a possible D match to TRBD1 (5 bases). The CDR3 protein is CSVDRVFEETQYF. CDR3 nucleotides: TGCAGCGTTGACAGGGTTTTCGAAGAGACCCAGTACTTC. Full variable domain (rest looked up from reference TRBV29-1 and TRBJ2-5): SAVISQKPSRDICQRGTSLTIQCQVDSQVTMMFWYRQQPGQSLTLIATANQGSEATYESGFVIDKFPISRPNLTFSTLTVSNMSPEDSSIYLCSVDRVFEETQYFGPGTRLLVL.